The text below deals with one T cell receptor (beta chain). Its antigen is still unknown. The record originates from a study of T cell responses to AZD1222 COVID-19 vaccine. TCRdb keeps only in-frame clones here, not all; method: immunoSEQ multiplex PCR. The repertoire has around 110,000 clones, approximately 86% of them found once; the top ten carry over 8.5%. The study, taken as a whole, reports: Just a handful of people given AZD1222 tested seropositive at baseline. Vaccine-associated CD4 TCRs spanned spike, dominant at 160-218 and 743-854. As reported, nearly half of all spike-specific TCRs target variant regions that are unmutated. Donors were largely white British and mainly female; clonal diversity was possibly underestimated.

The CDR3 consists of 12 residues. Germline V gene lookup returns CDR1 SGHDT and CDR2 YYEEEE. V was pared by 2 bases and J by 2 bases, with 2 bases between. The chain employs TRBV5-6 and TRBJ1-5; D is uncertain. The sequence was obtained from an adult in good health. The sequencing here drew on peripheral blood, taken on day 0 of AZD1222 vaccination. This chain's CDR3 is CASSFGNQPQHF. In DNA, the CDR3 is TGTGCCAGCAGCTTCGGCAATCAGCCCCAGCATTTT.